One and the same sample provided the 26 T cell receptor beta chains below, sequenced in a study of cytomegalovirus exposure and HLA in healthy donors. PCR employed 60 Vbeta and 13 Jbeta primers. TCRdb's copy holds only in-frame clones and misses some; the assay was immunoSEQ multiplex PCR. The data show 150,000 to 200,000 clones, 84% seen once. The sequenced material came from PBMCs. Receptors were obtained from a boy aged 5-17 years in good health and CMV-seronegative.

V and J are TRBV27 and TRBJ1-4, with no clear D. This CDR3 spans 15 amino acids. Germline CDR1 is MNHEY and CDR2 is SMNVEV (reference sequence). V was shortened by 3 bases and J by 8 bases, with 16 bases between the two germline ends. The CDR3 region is CASSLLSVPEEKLFF. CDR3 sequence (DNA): TGTGCCAGCAGTTTGTTATCAGTTCCAGAAGAAAAACTGTTTTTT.

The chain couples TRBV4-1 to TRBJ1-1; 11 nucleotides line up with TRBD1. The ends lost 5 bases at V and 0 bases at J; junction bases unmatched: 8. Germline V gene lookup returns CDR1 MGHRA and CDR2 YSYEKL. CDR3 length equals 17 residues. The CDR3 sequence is CASSARDRGKVNTEAFF. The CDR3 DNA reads TGCGCCAGCAGCGCCCGGGACAGGGGGAAGGTGAACACTGAAGCTTTCTTT.

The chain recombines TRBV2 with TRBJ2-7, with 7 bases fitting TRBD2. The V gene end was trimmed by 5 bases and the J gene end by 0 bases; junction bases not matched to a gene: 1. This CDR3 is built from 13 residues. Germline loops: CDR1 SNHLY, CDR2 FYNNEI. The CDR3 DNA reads TGTGCCAGCAGTTGGACTAGCTCCTACGAGCAGTACTTC. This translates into CASSWTSSYEQYF.

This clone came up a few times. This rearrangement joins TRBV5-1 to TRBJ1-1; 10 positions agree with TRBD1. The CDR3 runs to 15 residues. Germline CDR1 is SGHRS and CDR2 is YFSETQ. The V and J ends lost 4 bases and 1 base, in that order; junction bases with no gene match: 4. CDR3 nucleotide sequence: TGCGCCAGCAGCATACGACAGGGGGCGAACACTGAAGCTTTCTTT. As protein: CASSIRQGANTEAFF.

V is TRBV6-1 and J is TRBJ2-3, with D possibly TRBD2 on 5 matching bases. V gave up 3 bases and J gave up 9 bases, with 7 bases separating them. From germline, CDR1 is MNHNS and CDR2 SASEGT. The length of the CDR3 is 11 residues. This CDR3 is CASSEASTQYF. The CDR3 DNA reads TGTGCCAGCAGTGAGGCTAGCACGCAGTATTTT.

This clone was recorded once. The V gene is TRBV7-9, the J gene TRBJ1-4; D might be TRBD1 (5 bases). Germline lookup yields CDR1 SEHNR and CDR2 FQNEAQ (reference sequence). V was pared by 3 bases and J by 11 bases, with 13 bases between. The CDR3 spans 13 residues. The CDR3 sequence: CASSLGWEGKLFF. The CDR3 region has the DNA TGTGCCAGCAGCTTGGGCTGGGAGGGGAAACTGTTTTTT.

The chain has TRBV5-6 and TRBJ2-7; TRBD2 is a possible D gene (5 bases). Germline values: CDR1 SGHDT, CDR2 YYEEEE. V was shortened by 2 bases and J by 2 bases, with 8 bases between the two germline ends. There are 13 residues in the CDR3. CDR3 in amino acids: CASSFQRPYEQYF. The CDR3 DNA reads TGTGCCAGCAGCTTTCAGCGGCCCTACGAGCAGTACTTC.

CDR3 bases: TGCGCCAGCAGGTTATACAATGAGCAGTTCTTC. The encoded protein is CASRLYNEQFF. The J gene is TRBJ2-1, the V gene TRBV10-2; D uncertain. The CDR3 totals 11 residues. CDR1 and CDR2 (germline): WSHSY, SAAADI. V lost 6 bases and J lost 4, with 4 bases in between.

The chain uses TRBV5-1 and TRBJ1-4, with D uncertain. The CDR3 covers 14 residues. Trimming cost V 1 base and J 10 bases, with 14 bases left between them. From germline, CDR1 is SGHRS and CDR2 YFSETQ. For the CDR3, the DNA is TGCGCCAGCAGCTTGACTCCCGGGATGGGAAAACTGTTTTTT. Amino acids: CASSLTPGMGKLFF.

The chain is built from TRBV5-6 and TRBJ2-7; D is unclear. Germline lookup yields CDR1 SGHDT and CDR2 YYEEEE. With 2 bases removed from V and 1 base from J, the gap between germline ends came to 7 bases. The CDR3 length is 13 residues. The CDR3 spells CASSFGRSYEQYF. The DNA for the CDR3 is TGTGCCAGCAGCTTTGGGCGATCCTACGAGCAGTACTTC.

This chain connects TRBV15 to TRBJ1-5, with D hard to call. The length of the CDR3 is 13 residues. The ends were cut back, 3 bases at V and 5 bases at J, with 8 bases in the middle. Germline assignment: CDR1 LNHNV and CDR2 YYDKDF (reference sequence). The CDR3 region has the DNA TGTGCCACCAGCAGCGGCAGGTATCAGCCCCAGCATTTT. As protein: CATSSGRYQPQHF.

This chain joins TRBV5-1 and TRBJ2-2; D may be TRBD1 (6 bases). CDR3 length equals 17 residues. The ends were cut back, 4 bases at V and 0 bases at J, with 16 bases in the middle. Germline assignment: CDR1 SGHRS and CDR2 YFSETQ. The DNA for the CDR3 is TGCGCCAGCAGCATCACAGGACAGCGATCGAACACCGGGGAGCTGTTTTTT. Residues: CASSITGQRSNTGELFF.

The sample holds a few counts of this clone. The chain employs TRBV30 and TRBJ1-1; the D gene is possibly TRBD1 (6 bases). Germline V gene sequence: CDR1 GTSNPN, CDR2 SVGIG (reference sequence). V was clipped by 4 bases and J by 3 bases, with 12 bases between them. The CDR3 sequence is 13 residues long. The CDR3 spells CAWNTGTYTEAFF. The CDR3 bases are TGTGCCTGGAATACAGGGACCTACACTGAAGCTTTCTTT.

The CDR3, as DNA: TGTGCCAGCAGCTTTGGGACAGGGGTTAACTATGGCTACACCTTC. Translation gives CASSFGTGVNYGYTF. The V gene is TRBV11-2, the J gene TRBJ1-2; TRBD1 agrees at 10 bases. V lost 3 bases to trimming and J lost 1 base; unmatched junction nucleotides: 2. The CDR3 contains 15 residues. Germline V CDR1 and CDR2: SGHAT, FQNNGV.

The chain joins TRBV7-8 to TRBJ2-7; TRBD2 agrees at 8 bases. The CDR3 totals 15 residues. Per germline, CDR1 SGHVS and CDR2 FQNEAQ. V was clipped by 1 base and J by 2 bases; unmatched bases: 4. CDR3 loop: CASSLDSGKTYEQYF. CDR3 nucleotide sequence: TGTGCCAGCAGCTTAGATAGCGGGAAAACCTACGAGCAGTACTTC.

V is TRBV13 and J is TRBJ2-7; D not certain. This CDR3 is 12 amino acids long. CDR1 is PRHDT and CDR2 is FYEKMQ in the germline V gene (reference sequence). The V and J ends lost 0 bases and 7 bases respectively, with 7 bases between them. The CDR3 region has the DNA TGTGCCAGCAGCTTAGGTTACGGGGAGCAGTACTTC. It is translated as CASSLGYGEQYF.

As DNA, the CDR3 is TGCAGCGTTGAGGGACAGGTACAAGAGACCCAGTACTTC. It is translated as CSVEGQVQETQYF. The V gene is TRBV29-1, the J gene TRBJ2-5; 8 positions agree with TRBD1. The CDR3 runs 13 residues. Trimming took 3 bases from V and 2 from J; bases not matched to a gene: 2. In germline, CDR1 is SQVTM, CDR2 ANQGSEA.

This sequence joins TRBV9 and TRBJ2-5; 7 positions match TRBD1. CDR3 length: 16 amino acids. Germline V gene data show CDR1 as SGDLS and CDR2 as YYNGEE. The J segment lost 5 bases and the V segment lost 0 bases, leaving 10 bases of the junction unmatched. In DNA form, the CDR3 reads TGTGCCAGCAGCGTAGGAGGTAGGGGGCTCGGTGAGACCCAGTACTTC. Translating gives CASSVGGRGLGETQYF.

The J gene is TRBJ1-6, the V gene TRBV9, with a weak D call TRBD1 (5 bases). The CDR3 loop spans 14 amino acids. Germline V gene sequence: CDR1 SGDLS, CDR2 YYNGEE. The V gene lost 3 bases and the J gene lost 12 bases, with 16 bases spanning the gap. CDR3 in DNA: TGTGCCAGCAGCGCAGGGATTCAACTCAGACCCCTCCACTTT. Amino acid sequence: CASSAGIQLRPLHF.

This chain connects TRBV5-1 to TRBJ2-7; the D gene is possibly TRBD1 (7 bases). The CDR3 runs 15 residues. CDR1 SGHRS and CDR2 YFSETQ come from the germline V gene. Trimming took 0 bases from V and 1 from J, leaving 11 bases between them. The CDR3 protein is CASSLVPGGSYEQYF. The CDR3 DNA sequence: TGCGCCAGCAGCTTGGTGCCAGGGGGGTCCTACGAGCAGTACTTC.

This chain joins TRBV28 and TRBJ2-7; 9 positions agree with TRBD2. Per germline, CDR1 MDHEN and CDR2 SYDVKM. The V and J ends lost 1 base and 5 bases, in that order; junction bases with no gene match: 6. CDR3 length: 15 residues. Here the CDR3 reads CASSLFASGTHEQYF. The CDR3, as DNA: TGTGCCAGCAGTTTATTCGCTAGCGGGACCCACGAGCAGTACTTC.

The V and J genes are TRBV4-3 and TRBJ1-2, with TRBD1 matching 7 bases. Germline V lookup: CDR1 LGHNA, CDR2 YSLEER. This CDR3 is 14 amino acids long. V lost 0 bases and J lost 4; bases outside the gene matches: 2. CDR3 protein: CASSQDTGVYGYTF. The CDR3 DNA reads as TGCGCCAGCAGCCAAGATACAGGGGTCTATGGCTACACCTTC.

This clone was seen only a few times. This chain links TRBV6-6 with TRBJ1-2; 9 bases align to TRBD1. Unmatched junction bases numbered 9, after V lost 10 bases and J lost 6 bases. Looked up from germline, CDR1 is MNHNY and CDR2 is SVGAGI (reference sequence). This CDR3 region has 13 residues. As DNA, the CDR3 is TGTGCCACCACACCCGGGACAGGGAATGGCTACACCTTC. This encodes CATTPGTGNGYTF.

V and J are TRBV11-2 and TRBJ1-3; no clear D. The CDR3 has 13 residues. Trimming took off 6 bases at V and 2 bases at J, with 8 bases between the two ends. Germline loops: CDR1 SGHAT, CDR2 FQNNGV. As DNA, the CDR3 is TGTGCCAGCAGGGCGGTCCCTGGAAACACCATATATTTT. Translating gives CASRAVPGNTIYF.

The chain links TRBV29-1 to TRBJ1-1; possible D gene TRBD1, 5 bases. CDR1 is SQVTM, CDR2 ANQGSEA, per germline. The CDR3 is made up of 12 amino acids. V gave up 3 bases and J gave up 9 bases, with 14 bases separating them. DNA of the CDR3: TGCAGCGTTGAGGGAGGGGCAGGCAAAGCTTTCTTT. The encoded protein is CSVEGGAGKAFF.

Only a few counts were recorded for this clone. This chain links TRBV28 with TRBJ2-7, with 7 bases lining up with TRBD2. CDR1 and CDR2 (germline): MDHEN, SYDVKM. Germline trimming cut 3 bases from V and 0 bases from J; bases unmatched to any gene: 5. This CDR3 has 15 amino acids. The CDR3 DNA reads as TGTGCCAGCAGTTTTGGCGGGAGACGCTCCTACGAGCAGTACTTC. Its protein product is CASSFGGRRSYEQYF.